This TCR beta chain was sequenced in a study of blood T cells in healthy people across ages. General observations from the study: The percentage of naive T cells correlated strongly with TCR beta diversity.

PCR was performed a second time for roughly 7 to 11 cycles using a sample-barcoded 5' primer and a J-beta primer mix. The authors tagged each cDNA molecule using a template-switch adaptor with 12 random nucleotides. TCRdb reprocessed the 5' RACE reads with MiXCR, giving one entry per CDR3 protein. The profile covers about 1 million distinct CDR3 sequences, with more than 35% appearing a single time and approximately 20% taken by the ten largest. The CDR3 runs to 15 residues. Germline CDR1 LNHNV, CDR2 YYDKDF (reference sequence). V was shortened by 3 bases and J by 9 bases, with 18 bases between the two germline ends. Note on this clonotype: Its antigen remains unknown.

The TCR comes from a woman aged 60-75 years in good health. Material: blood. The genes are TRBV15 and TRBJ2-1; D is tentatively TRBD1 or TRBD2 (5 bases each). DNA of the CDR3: TGTGCCACCAGCAGTGGTCTTCCGGGGCTGAGTGAGCAGTTCTTC. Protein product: CATSSGLPGLSEQFF. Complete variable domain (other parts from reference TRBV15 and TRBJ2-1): DAMVIQNPRYQVTQFGKPVTLSCSQTLNHNVMYWYQQKSSQAPKLLFHYYDKDFNNEADTPDNFQSRRPNTSFCFLDIRSPGLGDTAMYLCATSSGLPGLSEQFFGPGTRLTVL.